The 12 T cell receptor beta chains listed next were all sequenced from one sample in a study of patients and donors after allogeneic stem cell transplantation. MiXCR, applied by TCRdb to the RT-PCR reads, yields one record per CDR3 protein. The repertoire has over 400,000 distinct CDR3 sequences, around 15% of them found once; the top ten carry 7.2%. The sequenced material came from blood, either unsorted or a sorted T cell fraction (not recorded which). The receptors shown here come from a human donor who was either an allogeneic HSCT recipient or a stem cell or donor lymphocyte infusion donor (not recorded which). It is not recorded whose cells these are; they may come from a transplant donor.

This clonotype was found a few times. This CDR3 is CASSRMGLGYEQYF. The CDR3 region has the DNA TGCGCCAGCAGCCGTATGGGGTTAGGGTACGAGCAGTACTTC. V is TRBV5-1 and J is TRBJ2-7; no firm D call. In germline, CDR1 is SGHRS, CDR2 YFSETQ. V lost 4 bases and J lost 4, with 15 bases in between. This CDR3 is 14 amino acids long.

The J gene is TRBJ2-1, the V gene TRBV4-1, with 7 bases matching TRBD2. CDR1 and CDR2 from the germline V gene are MGHRA and YSYEKL. This CDR3 is 14 amino acids long. The trim removed 5 bases at V and 8 bases at J, leaving 9 bases unmatched. CDR3 coding DNA: TGCGCCAGCAGCTACCGGGGGAGGGCCTATGAGCAGTTCTTC. Protein sequence: CASSYRGRAYEQFF.

This clonotype was seen a handful of times. The genes are TRBV7-2 and TRBJ1-1, with D hard to call. Germline CDR1 and CDR2: SGHTA and FQGNSA. V was pared by 5 bases and J by 7 bases, with 11 bases between. This CDR3 is 12 amino acids long. The CDR3 reads CASSLPWGEAFF. The CDR3 nucleotides are TGTGCCAGCAGCCTCCCTTGGGGTGAAGCTTTCTTT.

This clonotype was recorded a few times. This chain connects TRBV29-1 to TRBJ2-1, with TRBD2 matching 15 bases. The V and J ends lost 6 bases and 16 bases, in that order; junction bases with no gene match: 4. The length of the CDR3 is 11 residues. Germline loops: CDR1 SQVTM, CDR2 ANQGSEA. CDR3 DNA: TGCAGCGTCGGGACTAGCGGGAGGATCTTCTTC. Translated, it gives CSVGTSGRIFF.

The chain employs TRBV9 and TRBJ2-7, with 8 bases that match TRBD1. Trimming removed 4 bases from V and 6 bases from J; junction bases left unmatched: 12. The length of the CDR3 is 15 residues. The germline gives CDR1 SGDLS, CDR2 YYNGEE. In nucleotides, the CDR3 is TGTGCCAGCAGCAATGCAGGGGGCTCGTCGTCCGAGCAGTACTTC. As protein: CASSNAGGSSSEQYF.

This clonotype was counted only a few times. The chain links TRBV20-1 to TRBJ2-1; D not certain. CDR1 DFQATT and CDR2 SNEGSKA come from the germline V gene (reference sequence). The CDR3 spans 15 residues. Trimming left V 1 base short and J 9 bases short, with 19 bases between. Here the CDR3 reads CSARGADGRFGEQFF. The CDR3, as DNA: TGCAGTGCTAGAGGGGCGGACGGGCGGTTTGGTGAGCAGTTCTTC.

This clonotype was counted at least ten times. This rearrangement joins TRBV12-3 or TRBV12-4 to TRBJ2-2, with unresolved D. The CDR3 contains 16 residues. V lost 2 bases, J lost 0 bases, and 10 bases lay in between. The CDR3 is CASSLFPRPNTGELFF. In DNA, the CDR3 is TGTGCCAGCAGTTTATTTCCCCGACCGAACACCGGGGAGCTGTTTTTT.

J is TRBJ1-1 and V is TRBV6-5; D remains ambiguous. With 0 bases removed from V and 1 base from J, the gap between germline ends came to 9 bases. Per the germline V gene, CDR1 is MNHEY and CDR2 is SVGAGI. The CDR3 sequence is 15 residues long. The CDR3 region has the DNA TGTGCCAGCAGTTACTCGGGCCTAGGGAACACTGAAGCTTTCTTT. It specifies CASSYSGLGNTEAFF.

V gene TRBV10-3 combines with J gene TRBJ2-3; D could derive from TRBD1 or TRBD2 (6 bases each). The CDR3 is 17 residues long. Trimming took 4 bases from V and 0 from J, leaving 17 bases between them. Germline V CDR1 and CDR2: ENHRY, SYGVKD. DNA of the CDR3: TGTGCCATCAGTGGACACGGGGGCCGCGCCAGCACAGATACGCAGTATTTT. Translated, it gives CAISGHGGRASTDTQYF.

The chain is built from TRBV7-2 and TRBJ2-7; D is unresolved. Germline CDR1 is SGHTA and CDR2 is FQGNSA. The CDR3 runs to 14 residues. V was cut by 2 bases and J by 3 bases, with 11 bases left in between. The CDR3 DNA follows: TGTGCCAGCAGCTTACTGGGTTTTGGCTACGAGCAGTACTTC. Residues: CASSLLGFGYEQYF.

V usage is TRBV13 and J usage is TRBJ2-1; possible D gene TRBD1, 5 bases. Germline values: CDR1 PRHDT, CDR2 FYEKMQ (reference sequence). Trimming removed 5 bases at V and 8 bases at J, with 19 bases between. This CDR3 has 15 residues. CDR3 DNA sequence: TGTGCCAGCAGCCCACCCAGGGCCCTCTGCGATGAGCAGTTCTTC. Its protein product is CASSPPRALCDEQFF.

This sequence joins TRBV7-9 and TRBJ2-7; TRBD2 aligns across 11 bases. Germline V gene lookup returns CDR1 SEHNR and CDR2 FQNEAQ (reference sequence). The length of the CDR3 is 16 residues. The V and J ends lost 5 bases and 0 bases, in that order; junction bases with no gene match: 6. CDR3 DNA sequence: TGTGCCAGCAGCCCTGGACTAGCGGGCGACTCCTACGAGCAGTACTTC. Residues: CASSPGLAGDSYEQYF. Using reference TRBV7-9 and TRBJ2-7 for the parts outside the CDR3, the full variable domain is DTGVSQNPRHKITKRGQNVTFRCDPISEHNRLYWYRQTLGQGPEFLTYFQNEAQLEKSRLLSDRFSAERPKGSFSTLEIQRTEQGDSAMYLCASSPGLAGDSYEQYFGPGTRLTVT.